This TCR beta chain was observed in a study of cytotoxic CD8 clonotypes in ibrutinib-treated CLL. Extraction of approximately 2 micrograms of genomic DNA from cryopreserved PBMCs supplied material for TCR beta libraries. TCRdb's copy holds only in-frame clones and misses some; the assay was immunoSEQ multiplex PCR. The sample lists roughly 170,000 clones; roughly four fifths were seen once. Per germline, CDR1 SGHRS and CDR2 YFSETQ. V was shortened by 0 bases and J by 1 base, with 7 bases between the two germline ends. CDR3 size: 14 residues. This clonotype was sampled from a human donor with chronic lymphocytic leukemia. V usage is TRBV5-1 and J usage is TRBJ1-1; the D is unclear. The sequencing used PBMCs, collected after 24 months of ibrutinib treatment. CDR3 amino acids: CASSLVVGNTEAFF. In DNA, the CDR3 is TGCGCCAGCAGCTTGGTGGTAGGGAACACTGAAGCTTTCTTT.